This TCR beta chain was documented in a study of technical replicates of blood from several donors. Clones were read by immunoSEQ multiplex PCR, and TCRdb kept only the in-frame ones, dropping some. The repertoire holds nearly 80,000 clones, with 96% as singletons. V lost 2 bases, J lost 2 bases, and 13 bases lay in between. Germline loops: CDR1 GTSNPN, CDR2 SVGIG (reference sequence). This CDR3 is 15 amino acids long. Sequencing was done on a sample of T cells isolated from PBMCs. V is TRBV30 and J is TRBJ1-3, with a possible D match to TRBD1 (5 bases). This clonotype originated in a human donor in good health. CDR3 DNA sequence: TGTGCCTGGAGTCAGCGGCGGGGACCTGGAAACACCATATATTTT. It encodes CAWSQRRGPGNTIYF.